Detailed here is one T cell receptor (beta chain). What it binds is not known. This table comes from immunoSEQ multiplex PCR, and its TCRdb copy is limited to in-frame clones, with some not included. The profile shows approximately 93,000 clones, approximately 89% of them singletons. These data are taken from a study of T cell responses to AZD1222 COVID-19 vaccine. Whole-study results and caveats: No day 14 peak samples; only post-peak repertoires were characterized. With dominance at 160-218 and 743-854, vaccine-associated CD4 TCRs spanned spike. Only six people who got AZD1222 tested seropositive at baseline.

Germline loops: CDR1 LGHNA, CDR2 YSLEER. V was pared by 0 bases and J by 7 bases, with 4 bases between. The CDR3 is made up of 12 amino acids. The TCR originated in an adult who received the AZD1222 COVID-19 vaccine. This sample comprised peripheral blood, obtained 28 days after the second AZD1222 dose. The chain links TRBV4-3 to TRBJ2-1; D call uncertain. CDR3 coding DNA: TGCGCCAGCAGCCAAGATTTAAATGAGCAGTTCTTC. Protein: CASSQDLNEQFF.